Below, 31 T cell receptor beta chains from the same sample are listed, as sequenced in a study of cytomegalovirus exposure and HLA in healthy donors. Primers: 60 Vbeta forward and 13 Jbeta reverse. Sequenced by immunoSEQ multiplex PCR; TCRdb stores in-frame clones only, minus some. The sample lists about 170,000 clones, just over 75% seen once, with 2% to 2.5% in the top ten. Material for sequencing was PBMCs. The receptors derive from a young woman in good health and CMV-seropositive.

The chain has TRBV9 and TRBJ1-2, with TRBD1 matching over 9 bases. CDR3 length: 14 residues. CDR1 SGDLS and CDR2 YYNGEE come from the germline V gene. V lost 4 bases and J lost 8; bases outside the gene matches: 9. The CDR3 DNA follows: TGTGCCAGCAGCCCACTGGGACAGGGTGGAGGCTACACCTTC. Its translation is CASSPLGQGGGYTF.

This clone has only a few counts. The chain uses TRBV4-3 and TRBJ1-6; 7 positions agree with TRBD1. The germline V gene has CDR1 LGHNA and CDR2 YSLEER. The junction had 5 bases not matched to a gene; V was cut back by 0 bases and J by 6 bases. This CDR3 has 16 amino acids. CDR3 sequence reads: CASSQDPTGSNSPLHF. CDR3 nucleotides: TGCGCCAGCAGCCAAGATCCGACAGGGAGTAATTCACCCCTCCACTTT.

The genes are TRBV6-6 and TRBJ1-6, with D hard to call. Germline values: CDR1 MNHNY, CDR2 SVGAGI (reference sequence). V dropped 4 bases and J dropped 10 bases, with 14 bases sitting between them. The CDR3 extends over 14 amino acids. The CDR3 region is CASSLPAGQSPLHF. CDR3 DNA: TGTGCCAGCAGTTTGCCTGCAGGCCAGTCACCCCTCCACTTT.

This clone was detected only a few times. The CDR3 region has the DNA TGTGCCACCAGCCCGACAGGGAGCTCCTACAATGAGCAGTTCTTC. It is translated as CATSPTGSSYNEQFF. This chain links TRBV15 with TRBJ2-1; 7 nucleotides align to TRBD1. The CDR3 is 15 residues long. V lost 5 bases and J lost 0; bases outside the gene matches: 4. CDR1 and CDR2 from the germline V gene are LNHNV and YYDKDF (reference sequence).

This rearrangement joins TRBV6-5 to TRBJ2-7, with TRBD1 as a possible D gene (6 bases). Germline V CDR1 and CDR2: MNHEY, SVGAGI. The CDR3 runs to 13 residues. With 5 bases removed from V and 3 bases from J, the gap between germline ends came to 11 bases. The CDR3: CASSPGQIYEQYF. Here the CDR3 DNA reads TGTGCCAGCAGTCCGGGACAAATCTACGAGCAGTACTTC.

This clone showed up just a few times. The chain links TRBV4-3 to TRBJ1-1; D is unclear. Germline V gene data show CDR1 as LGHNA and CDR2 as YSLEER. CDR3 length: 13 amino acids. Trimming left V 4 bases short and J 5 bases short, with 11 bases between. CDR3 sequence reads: CASSPGLGTEAFF. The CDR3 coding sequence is TGCGCCAGCAGCCCGGGGTTAGGGACTGAAGCTTTCTTT.

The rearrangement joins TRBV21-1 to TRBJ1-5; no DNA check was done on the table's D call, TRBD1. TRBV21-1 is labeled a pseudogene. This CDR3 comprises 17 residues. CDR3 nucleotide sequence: TGTGCCAGCAGCAGGTCAGATCCCCAACAAGGCAATCAGCCCCAGCATTTT. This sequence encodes CASSRSDPQQGNQPQHF.

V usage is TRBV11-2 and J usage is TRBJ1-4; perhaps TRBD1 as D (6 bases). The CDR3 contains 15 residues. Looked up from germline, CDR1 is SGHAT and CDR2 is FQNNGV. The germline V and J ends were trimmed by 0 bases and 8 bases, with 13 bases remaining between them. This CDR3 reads CASSLEGQRREKLFF. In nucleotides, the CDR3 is TGTGCCAGCAGCTTAGAAGGACAGCGTAGAGAAAAACTGTTTTTT. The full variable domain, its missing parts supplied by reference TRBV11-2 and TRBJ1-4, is EAGVAQSPRYKIIEKRQSVAFWCNPISGHATLYWYQQILGQGPKLLIQFQNNGVVDDSQLPKDRFSAERLKGVDSTLKIQPAKLEDSAVYLCASSLEGQRREKLFFGSGTQLSVL.

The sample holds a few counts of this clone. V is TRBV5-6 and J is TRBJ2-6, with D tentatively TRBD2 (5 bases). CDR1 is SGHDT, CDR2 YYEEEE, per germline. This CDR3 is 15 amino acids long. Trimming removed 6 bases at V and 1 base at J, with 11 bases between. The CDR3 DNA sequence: TGTGCCAGCAACCTGGAGGCGTCTGGGGCCAACGTCCTGACTTTC. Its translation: CASNLEASGANVLTF.

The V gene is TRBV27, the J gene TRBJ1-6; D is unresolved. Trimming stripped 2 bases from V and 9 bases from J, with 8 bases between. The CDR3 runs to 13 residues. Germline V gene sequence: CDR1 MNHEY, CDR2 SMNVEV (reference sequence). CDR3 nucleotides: TGTGCCAGCAGTTTAGGTAGTGCTTCACCCCTCCACTTT. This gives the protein CASSLGSASPLHF.

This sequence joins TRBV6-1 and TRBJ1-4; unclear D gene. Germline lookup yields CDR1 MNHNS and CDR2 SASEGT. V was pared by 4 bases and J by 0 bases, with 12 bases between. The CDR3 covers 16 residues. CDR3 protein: CASSGQVFATNEKLFF. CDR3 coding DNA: TGTGCCAGCAGTGGGCAGGTTTTCGCAACTAATGAAAAACTGTTTTTT.

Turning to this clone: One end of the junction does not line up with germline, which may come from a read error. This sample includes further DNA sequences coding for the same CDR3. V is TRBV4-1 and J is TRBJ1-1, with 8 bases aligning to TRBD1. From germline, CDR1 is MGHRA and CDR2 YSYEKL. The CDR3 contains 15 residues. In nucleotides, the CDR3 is TGCGCCAGCAGCCACGGAGACAGGGGAGCGGCTGAAGCCTTCTTT. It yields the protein CASSHGDRGAAEAFF.

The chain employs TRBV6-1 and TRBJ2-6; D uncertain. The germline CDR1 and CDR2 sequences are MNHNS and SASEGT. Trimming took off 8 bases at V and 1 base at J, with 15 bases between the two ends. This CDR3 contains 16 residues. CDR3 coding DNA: TGTGCCAGCGGTGGCAGCGCCATGTCTGGGGCCAACGTCCTGACTTTC. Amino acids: CASGGSAMSGANVLTF.

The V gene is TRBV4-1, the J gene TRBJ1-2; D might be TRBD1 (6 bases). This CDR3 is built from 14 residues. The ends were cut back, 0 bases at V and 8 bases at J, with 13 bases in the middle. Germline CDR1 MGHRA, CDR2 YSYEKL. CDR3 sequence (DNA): TGCGCCAGCAGCCAAGATGGAACAGGGATAGGCTACACCTTC. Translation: CASSQDGTGIGYTF.

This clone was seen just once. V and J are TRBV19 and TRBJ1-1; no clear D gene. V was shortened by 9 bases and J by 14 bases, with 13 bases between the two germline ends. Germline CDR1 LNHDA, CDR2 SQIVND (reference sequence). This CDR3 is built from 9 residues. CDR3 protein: CARRAYQFF. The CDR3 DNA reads TGTGCCAGACGCGCGTACCAATTCTTT.

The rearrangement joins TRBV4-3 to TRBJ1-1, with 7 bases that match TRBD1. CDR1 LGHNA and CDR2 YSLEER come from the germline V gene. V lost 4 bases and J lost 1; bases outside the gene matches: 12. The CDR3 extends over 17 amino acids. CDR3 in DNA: TGCGCCAGCAGCCTGCCGGGACAGCCATCGGGGAACACTGAAGCTTTCTTT. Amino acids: CASSLPGQPSGNTEAFF.

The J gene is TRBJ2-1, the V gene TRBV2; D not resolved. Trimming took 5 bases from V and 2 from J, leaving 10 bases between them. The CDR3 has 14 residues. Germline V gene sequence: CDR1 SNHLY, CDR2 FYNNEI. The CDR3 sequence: CASSPLGPYNEQFF. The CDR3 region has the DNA TGTGCCAGCAGTCCTCTTGGGCCCTACAATGAGCAGTTCTTC.

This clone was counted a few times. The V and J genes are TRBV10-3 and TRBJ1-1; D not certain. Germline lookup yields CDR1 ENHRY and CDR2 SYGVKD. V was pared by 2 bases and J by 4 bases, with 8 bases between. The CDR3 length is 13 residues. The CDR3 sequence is CAISEEEFTEAFF. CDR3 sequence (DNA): TGTGCCATCAGTGAGGAGGAGTTCACTGAAGCTTTCTTT.

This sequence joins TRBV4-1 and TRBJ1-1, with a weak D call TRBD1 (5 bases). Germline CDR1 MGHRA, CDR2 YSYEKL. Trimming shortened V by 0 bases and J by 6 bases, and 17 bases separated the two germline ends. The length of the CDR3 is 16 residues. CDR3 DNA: TGCGCCAGCAGCCAAGATCTCGCAGGGATAAGGCCTGAAGCTTTCTTT. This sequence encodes CASSQDLAGIRPEAFF.

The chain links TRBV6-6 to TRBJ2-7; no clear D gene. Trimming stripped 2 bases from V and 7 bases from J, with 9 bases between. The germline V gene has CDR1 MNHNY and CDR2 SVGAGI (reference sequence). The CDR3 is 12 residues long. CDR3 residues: CASSYNYGEQYF. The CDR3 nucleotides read TGTGCCAGCAGTTACAATTACGGGGAGCAGTACTTC.

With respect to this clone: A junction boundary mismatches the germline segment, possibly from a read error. This CDR3 is CACSERGQTYEQYF. CDR3 sequence (DNA): TGTGCCTGCAGTGAACGAGGACAGACCTACGAGCAGTACTTC. This sequence joins TRBV6-1 and TRBJ2-7; a weak D match, TRBD1 (6 bases). The germline gives CDR1 MNHNS, CDR2 SASEGT. The CDR3 has 14 residues.

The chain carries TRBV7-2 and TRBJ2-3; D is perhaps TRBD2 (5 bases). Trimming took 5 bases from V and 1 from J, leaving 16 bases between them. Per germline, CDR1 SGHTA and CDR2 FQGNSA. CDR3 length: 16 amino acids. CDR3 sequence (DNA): TGTGCCAGCAGCCCACTCCGGCCGCGGGGCACAGATACGCAGTATTTT. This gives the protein CASSPLRPRGTDTQYF.

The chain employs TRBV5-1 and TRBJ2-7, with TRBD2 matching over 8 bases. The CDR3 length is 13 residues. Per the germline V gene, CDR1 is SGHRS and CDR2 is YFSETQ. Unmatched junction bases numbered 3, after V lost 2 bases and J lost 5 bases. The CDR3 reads CASSFPRGDEQYF. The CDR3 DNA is TGCGCCAGCAGCTTCCCGCGGGGGGACGAGCAGTACTTC.

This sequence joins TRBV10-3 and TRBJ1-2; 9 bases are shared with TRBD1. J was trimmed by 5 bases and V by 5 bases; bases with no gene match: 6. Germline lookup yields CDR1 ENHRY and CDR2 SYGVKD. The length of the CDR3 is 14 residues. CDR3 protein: CAISRGQGIYGYTF. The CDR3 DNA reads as TGTGCCATCAGTAGAGGACAGGGGATATATGGCTACACCTTC.

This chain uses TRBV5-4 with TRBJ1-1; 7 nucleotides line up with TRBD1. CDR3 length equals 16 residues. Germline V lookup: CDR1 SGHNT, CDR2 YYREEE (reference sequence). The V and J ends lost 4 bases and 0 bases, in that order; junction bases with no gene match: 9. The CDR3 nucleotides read TGTGCCAGCAGCGGATACAGGGGACCGATGAACACTGAAGCTTTCTTT. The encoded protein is CASSGYRGPMNTEAFF.

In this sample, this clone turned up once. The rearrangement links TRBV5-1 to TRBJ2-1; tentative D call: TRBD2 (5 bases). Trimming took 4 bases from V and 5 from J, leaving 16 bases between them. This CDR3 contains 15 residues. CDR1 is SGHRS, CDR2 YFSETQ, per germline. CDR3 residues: CASSEFSPGDNEQFF. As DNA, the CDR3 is TGCGCCAGCAGCGAGTTTAGCCCCGGGGACAATGAGCAGTTCTTC.

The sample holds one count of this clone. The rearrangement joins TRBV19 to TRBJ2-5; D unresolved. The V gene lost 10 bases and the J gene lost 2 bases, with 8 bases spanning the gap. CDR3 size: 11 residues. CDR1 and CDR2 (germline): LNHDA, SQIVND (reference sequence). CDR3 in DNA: TGTGCCACCGAACAGCAAGAGACCCAGTACTTC. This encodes CATEQQETQYF.

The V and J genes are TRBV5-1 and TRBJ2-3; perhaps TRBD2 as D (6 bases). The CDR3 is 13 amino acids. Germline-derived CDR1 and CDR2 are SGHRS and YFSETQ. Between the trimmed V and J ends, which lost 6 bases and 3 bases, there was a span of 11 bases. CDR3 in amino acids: CASTLGSTDTQYF. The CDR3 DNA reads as TGCGCCAGCACCCTCGGGAGTACAGATACGCAGTATTTT.

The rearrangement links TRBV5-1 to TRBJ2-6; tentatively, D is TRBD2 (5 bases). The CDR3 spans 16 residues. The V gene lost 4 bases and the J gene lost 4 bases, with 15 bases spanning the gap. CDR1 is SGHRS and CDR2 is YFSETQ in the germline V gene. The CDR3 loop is CASSPGLRGGANVLTF. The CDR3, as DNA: TGCGCCAGCAGCCCAGGCCTTCGGGGAGGGGCCAACGTCCTGACTTTC. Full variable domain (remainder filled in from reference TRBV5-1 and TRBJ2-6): KAGVTQTPRYLIKTRGQQVTLSCSPISGHRSVSWYQQTPGQGLQFLFEYFSETQRNKGNFPGRFSGRQFSNSRSEMNVSTLELGDSALYLCASSPGLRGGANVLTFGAGSRLTVL.

The CDR3 DNA sequence: TGTGCCAGCAGCCAGACAGGTCCCCTCCACTTT. Its protein product is CASSQTGPLHF. The chain recombines TRBV7-2 with TRBJ1-6; maybe TRBD1 (6 bases). Between the trimmed V and J ends, which lost 5 bases and 13 bases, there was a span of 9 bases. This CDR3 contains 11 residues. CDR1 is SGHTA and CDR2 is FQGNSA in the germline V gene.

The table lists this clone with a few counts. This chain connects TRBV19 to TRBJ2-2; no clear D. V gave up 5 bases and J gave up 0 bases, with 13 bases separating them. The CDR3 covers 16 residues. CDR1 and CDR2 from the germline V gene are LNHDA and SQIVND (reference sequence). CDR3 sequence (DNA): TGTGCCAGTAGTCCCTTGGCGGCCGCGAACACCGGGGAGCTGTTTTTT. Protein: CASSPLAAANTGELFF.